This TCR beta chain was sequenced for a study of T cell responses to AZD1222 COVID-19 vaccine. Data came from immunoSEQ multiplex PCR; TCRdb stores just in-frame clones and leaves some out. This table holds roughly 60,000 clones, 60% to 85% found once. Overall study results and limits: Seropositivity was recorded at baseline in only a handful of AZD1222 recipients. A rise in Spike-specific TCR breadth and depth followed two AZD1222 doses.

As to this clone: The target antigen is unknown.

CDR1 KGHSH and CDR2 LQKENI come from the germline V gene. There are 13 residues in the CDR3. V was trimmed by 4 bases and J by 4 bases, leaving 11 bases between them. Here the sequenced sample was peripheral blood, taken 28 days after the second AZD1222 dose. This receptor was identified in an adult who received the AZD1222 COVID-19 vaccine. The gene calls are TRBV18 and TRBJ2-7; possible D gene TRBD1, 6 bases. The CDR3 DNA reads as TGTGCCAGCTCACTCTCTACAGGGTACGAGCAGTACTTC. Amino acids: CASSLSTGYEQYF.